This T cell receptor (beta chain) was identified during a study of regulatory T cells in long-lasting Graves disease. Across the study: Persistent Graves' disease denoted over 5 years of antithyroid drugs plus positive TSH receptor antibodies. The study's findings and limits: Among samples with persistent disease, TRBV28, TRBJ1-2 and TRBJ2-5 were favored.

The time point denotes: persistent/refractory GD, antithyroid drugs over 5 years with positive TRAb. Extracted PBMC RNA gave rise to the TCR library. The V end was cut by 4 bases, the J end by 4 bases, with 13 bases between. The CDR3 runs to 14 residues. Comments on this clonotype: Its antigen is unidentified.

Building of the TCR beta libraries involved iRepertoire HTBI primers and Arm-PCR of CDR3 regions. In the authors' workflow: Segment identification across samples yielded about 60 TRBV and 14 to 15 TRBJ segments. TCRdb fed the multiplex PCR reads into MiXCR, producing one record per CDR3 protein. The V and J calls come from TCRdb's annotation, not from the publication. The table lists 400,000 or so distinct CDR3 sequences, roughly a quarter of them singletons. The sequencing used peripheral blood mononuclear cells (PBMCs), collected when the disease was refractory, from a patient treated with antithyroid drugs. The TCR comes from a female donor with Graves disease. The chain couples TRBV12-3 or TRBV12-4 to TRBJ2-5; TRBD2 might be the D (5 bases). CDR3 region: CASSSSPGGETQYF. For the CDR3, the DNA is TGTGCCAGCAGTTCGAGCCCCGGAGGAGAGACCCAGTACTTC.